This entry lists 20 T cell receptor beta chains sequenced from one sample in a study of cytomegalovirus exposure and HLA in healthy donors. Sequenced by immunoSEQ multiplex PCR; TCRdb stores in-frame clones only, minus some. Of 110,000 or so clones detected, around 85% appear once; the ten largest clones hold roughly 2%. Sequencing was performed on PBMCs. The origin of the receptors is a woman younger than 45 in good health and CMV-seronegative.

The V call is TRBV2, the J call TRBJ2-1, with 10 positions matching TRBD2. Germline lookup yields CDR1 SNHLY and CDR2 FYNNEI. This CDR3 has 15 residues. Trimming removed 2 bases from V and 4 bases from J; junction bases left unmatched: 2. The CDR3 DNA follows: TGTGCCAGCAGTGAAACTAGCGGGGATTACAATGAGCAGTTCTTC. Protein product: CASSETSGDYNEQFF.

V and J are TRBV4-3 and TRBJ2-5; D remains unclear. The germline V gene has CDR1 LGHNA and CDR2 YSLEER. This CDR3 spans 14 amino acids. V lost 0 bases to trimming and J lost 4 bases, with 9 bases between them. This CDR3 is CASSQERPGETQYF. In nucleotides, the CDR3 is TGCGCCAGCAGCCAAGAAAGGCCGGGAGAGACCCAGTACTTC.

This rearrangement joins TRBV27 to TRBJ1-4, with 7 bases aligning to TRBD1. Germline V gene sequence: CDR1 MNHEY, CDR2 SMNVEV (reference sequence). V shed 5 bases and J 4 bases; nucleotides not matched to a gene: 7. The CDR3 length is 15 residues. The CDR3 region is CASSRRDRINEKLFF. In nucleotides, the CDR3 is TGTGCCAGCAGTCGCCGGGACAGAATTAATGAAAAACTGTTTTTT.

The CDR3 bases are TGTGCCAGCAGCCAGCGTAGCGGGGGGGGCCGAGATACGCAGTATTTT. Translation: CASSQRSGGGRDTQYF. The chain couples TRBV4-2 to TRBJ2-3, with 11 positions matching TRBD2. V shed 3 bases and J 5 bases; nucleotides not matched to a gene: 7. Germline loops: CDR1 LGHNA, CDR2 YNFKEQ. The CDR3 sequence is 16 residues long.

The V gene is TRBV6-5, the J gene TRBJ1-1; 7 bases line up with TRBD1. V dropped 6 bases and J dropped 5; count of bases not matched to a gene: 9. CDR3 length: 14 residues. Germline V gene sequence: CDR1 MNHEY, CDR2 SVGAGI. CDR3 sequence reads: CASSPTRGRTEAFF. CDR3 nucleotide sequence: TGTGCCAGCAGCCCCACCAGGGGGAGGACTGAAGCTTTCTTT.

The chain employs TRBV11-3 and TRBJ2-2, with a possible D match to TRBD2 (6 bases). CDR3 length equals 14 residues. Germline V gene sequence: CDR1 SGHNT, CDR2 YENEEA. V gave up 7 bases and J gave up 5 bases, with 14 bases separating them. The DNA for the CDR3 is TGTGCCAGCACCAGGCGGAGGGAGACCGGGGAGCTGTTTTTT. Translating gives CASTRRRETGELFF.

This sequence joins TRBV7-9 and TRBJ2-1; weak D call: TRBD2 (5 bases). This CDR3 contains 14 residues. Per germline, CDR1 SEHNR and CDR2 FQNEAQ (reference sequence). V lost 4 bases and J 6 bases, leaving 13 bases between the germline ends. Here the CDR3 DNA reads TGTGCCAGCAGCTGGTCTACTAGATTCAATGAGCAGTTCTTC. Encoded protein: CASSWSTRFNEQFF. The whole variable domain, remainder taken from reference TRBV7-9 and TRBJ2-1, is DTGVSQNPRHKITKRGQNVTFRCDPISEHNRLYWYRQTLGQGPEFLTYFQNEAQLEKSRLLSDRFSAERPKGSFSTLEIQRTEQGDSAMYLCASSWSTRFNEQFFGPGTRLTVL.

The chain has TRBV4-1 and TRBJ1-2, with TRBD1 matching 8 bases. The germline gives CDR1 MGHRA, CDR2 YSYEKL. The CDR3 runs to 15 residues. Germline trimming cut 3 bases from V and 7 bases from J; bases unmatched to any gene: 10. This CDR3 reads CASSHVDRAEGGYTF. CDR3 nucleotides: TGCGCCAGCAGCCACGTGGACAGGGCTGAGGGTGGCTACACCTTC.

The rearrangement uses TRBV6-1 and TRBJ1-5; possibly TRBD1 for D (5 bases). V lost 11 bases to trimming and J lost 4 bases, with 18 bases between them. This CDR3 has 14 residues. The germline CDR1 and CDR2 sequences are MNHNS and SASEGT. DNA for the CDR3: TGTGCCGGCGACCAGGGCAACGGGAATCAGCCCCAGCATTTT. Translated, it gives CAGDQGNGNQPQHF.

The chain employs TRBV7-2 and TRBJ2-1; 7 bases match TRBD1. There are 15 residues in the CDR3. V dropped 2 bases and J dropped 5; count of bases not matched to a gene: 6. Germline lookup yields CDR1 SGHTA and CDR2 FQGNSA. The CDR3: CASSLRGPGHNEQFF. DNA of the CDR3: TGTGCCAGCAGCTTAAGGGGGCCTGGGCACAATGAGCAGTTCTTC.

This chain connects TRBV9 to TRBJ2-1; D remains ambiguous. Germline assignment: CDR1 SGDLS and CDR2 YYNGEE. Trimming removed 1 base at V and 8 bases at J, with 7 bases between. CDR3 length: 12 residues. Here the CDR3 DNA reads TGTGCCAGCAGCGTAACTGATTATGAGCAGTTCTTC. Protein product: CASSVTDYEQFF. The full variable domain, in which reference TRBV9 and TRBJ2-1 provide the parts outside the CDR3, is DSGVTQTPKHLITATGQRVTLRCSPRSGDLSVYWYQQSLDQGLQFLIQYYNGEERAKGNILERFSAQQFPDLHSELNLSSLELGDSALYFCASSVTDYEQFFGPGTRLTVL.

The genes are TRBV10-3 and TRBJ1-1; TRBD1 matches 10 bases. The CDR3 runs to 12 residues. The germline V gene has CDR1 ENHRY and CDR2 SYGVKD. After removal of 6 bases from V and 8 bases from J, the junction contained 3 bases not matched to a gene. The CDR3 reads CAIRGQGREAFF. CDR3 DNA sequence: TGTGCCATCAGGGGACAGGGGAGGGAAGCTTTCTTT.

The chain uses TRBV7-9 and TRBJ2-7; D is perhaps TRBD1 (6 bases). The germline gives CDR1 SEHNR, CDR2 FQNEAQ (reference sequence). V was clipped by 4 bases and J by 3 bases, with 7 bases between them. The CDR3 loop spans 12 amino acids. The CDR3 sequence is CASSSRGYEQYF. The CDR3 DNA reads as TGTGCCAGCAGCTCCAGGGGCTACGAGCAGTACTTC.

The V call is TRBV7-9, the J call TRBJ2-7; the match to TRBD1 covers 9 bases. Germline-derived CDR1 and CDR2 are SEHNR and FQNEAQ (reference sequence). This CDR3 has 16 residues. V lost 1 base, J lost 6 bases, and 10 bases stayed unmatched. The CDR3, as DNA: TGTGCCAGCAGCTTAGGGGACAGGGCCGGGACCCCCGAGCAGTACTTC. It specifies CASSLGDRAGTPEQYF.

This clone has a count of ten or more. The chain's CDR3 is CASSFGVTAGEPTETQYF. The CDR3 region has the DNA TGTGCCAGCAGCTTTGGTGTCACGGCGGGGGAGCCCACTGAGACCCAGTACTTC. V and J are TRBV5-4 and TRBJ2-5; 7 nucleotides match TRBD2. CDR3 size: 18 residues. CDR1 and CDR2 from the germline V gene are SGHNT and YYREEE (reference sequence). Trimming took 2 bases from V and 5 from J; bases not matched to a gene: 18. The whole variable domain, filled in from reference TRBV5-4 and TRBJ2-5, reads ETGVTQSPTHLIKTRGQQVTLRCSSQSGHNTVSWYQQALGQGPQFIFQYYREEENGRGNFPPRFSGLQFPNYSSELNVNALELDDSALYLCASSFGVTAGEPTETQYFGPGTRLLVL.

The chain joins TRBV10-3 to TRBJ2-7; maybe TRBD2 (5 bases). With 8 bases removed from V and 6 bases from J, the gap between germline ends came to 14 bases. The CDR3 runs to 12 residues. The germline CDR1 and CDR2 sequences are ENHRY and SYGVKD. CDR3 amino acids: CAIWPEGGEQYF. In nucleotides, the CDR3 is TGTGCCATCTGGCCCGAGGGCGGCGAGCAGTACTTC.

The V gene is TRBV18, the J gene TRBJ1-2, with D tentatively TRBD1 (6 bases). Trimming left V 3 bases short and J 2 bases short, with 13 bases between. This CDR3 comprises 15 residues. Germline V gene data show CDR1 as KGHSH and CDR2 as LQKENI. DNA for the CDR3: TGTGCCAGCTCACCTCGACAGGACCCAAACTATGGCTACACCTTC. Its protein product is CASSPRQDPNYGYTF. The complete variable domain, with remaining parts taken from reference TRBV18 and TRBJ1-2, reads NAGVMQNPRHLVRRRGQEARLRCSPMKGHSHVYWYRQLPEEGLKFMVYLQKENIIDESGMPKERFSAEFPKEGPSILRIQQVVRGDSAAYFCASSPRQDPNYGYTFGSGTRLTVV.

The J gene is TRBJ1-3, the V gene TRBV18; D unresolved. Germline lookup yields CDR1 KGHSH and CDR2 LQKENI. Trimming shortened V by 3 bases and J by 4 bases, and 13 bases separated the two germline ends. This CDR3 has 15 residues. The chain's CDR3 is CASSPSGVSGNTIYF. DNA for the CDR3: TGTGCCAGCTCACCGTCGGGAGTTTCCGGAAACACCATATATTTT.

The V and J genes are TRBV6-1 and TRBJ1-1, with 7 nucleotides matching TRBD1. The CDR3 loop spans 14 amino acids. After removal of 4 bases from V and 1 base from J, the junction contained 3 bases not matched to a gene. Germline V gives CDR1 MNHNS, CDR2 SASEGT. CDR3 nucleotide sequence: TGTGCCAGCAGTGGATGGACAGGGAACACTGAAGCTTTCTTT. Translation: CASSGWTGNTEAFF.

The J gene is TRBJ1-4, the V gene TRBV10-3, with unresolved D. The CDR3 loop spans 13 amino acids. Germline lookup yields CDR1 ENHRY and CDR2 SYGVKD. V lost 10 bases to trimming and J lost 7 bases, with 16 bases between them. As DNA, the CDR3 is TGTGCCACCACTTTAAGGGCGGGTGAAAAACTGTTTTTT. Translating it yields CATTLRAGEKLFF.